This entry lists 31 T cell receptor beta chains sequenced from one sample in a study of blood T cell repertoires in COVID-19. Produced via immunoSEQ multiplex PCR; TCRdb's table is partial and in-frame only. The sample carries roughly 200,000 clones, about four fifths recorded once. Source material: peripheral blood. These receptors originate from a woman aged 40 to 50 with COVID-19, enrolled during active disease.

V and J are TRBV27 and TRBJ1-4; D gene ambiguous. CDR3 length: 16 residues. The germline V and J ends were trimmed by 1 base and 0 bases, with 9 bases remaining between them. Germline values: CDR1 MNHEY, CDR2 SMNVEV (reference sequence). Written as DNA, the CDR3 is TGTGCCAGCAGTTTATTCGAGGCCACAACTAATGAAAAACTGTTTTTT. Protein sequence: CASSLFEATTNEKLFF.

This clone was detected only a few times. This chain connects TRBV5-8 to TRBJ1-2; no firm D call. CDR1 and CDR2 (germline): SGHTS, YDEGEE. V lost 0 bases to trimming and J lost 6 bases, with 9 bases between them. This CDR3 has 13 residues. This CDR3 reads CASSLVPRDGYTF. CDR3 nucleotide sequence: TGTGCCAGCAGCTTGGTTCCAAGAGATGGCTACACCTTC.

The J gene is TRBJ2-4, the V gene TRBV4-1; 7 positions match TRBD1. Unmatched junction bases numbered 0, after V lost 1 base and J lost 6 bases. The CDR3 runs 13 residues. CDR1 and CDR2 from the germline V gene are MGHRA and YSYEKL. The CDR3 spells CASSQGQGNIQYF. The CDR3 nucleotides read TGCGCCAGCAGCCAAGGACAGGGAAACATTCAGTACTTC.

The chain is built from TRBV5-8 and TRBJ1-2, with D uncertain. The CDR3 is made up of 13 amino acids. Germline CDR1 and CDR2: SGHTS and YDEGEE. The ends were cut back, 1 base at V and 1 base at J, with 5 bases in the middle. The CDR3 loop reads CASSLIGNYGYTF. As DNA, the CDR3 is TGTGCCAGCAGCTTGATCGGTAACTATGGCTACACCTTC.

V and J are TRBV9 and TRBJ2-5; 7 nucleotides match TRBD1. In germline, CDR1 is SGDLS, CDR2 YYNGEE. The CDR3 loop spans 14 amino acids. Trimming took 4 bases from V and 1 from J; bases not matched to a gene: 4. The DNA for the CDR3 is TGTGCCAGCAGCCCCCGGACAGGCCAAGAGACCCAGTACTTC. The encoded protein is CASSPRTGQETQYF.

The rearrangement joins TRBV19 to TRBJ2-3; D is perhaps TRBD2 (5 bases). V was clipped by 7 bases and J by 6 bases, with 23 bases between them. Looked up from germline, CDR1 is LNHDA and CDR2 is SQIVND (reference sequence). This CDR3 is 16 amino acids long. The CDR3, as DNA: TGTGCCAGTACCCGGGGATCACCGGGTAGCAGTGATACGCAGTATTTT. It yields the protein CASTRGSPGSSDTQYF.

The chain uses TRBV7-8 and TRBJ1-2; TRBD1 is a possible D gene (5 bases). Trimming removed 1 base from V and 4 bases from J, with 13 bases in between. Germline values: CDR1 SGHVS, CDR2 FQNEAQ. CDR3 length equals 15 residues. CDR3 bases: TGTGCCAGCAGCTTAGGACCCCACAGGCTCTATGGCTACACCTTC. Amino acids: CASSLGPHRLYGYTF.

This sequence joins TRBV25-1 and TRBJ2-1, with D maybe TRBD2 (6 bases). The V gene lost 4 bases and the J gene lost 4 bases, with 14 bases spanning the gap. The CDR3 is 15 residues long. Germline CDR1 is MGHDK and CDR2 is SYGVNS. The CDR3 coding sequence is TGTGCCAGCAGTGTCCCCGGGGGATTATACAATGAGCAGTTCTTC. Encoded protein: CASSVPGGLYNEQFF.

This clone was seen more than once but under ten times. V usage is TRBV20-1 and J usage is TRBJ1-1, with D maybe TRBD1 (6 bases). V lost 3 bases and J lost 4, with 15 bases in between. Germline V gene data show CDR1 as DFQATT and CDR2 as SNEGSKA (reference sequence). CDR3 size: 14 residues. CDR3 amino acids: CSASGYRGGTEAFF. CDR3 DNA sequence: TGCAGTGCTAGTGGATATAGGGGGGGCACTGAAGCTTTCTTT.

The J gene is TRBJ1-1, the V gene TRBV29-1; D is uncertain. The CDR3 sequence is 10 residues long. V lost 3 bases to trimming and J lost 10 bases, with 9 bases between them. Germline CDR1 is SQVTM and CDR2 is ANQGSEA. CDR3: CSVDSERAFF. The CDR3 nucleotides read TGCAGCGTTGATAGCGAGCGAGCTTTCTTT. The variable domain in full, completed from reference TRBV29-1 and TRBJ1-1, reads SAVISQKPSRDICQRGTSLTIQCQVDSQVTMMFWYRQQPGQSLTLIATANQGSEATYESGFVIDKFPISRPNLTFSTLTVSNMSPEDSSIYLCSVDSERAFFGQGTRLTVV.

The J gene is TRBJ2-1, the V gene TRBV6-1; possible D gene TRBD2, 5 bases. Germline CDR1 reads MNHNS; CDR2 reads SASEGT. CDR3 length: 14 residues. The V and J ends lost 1 base and 8 bases respectively, with 12 bases between them. The CDR3 reads CASSEGGERDEQFF. CDR3 sequence (DNA): TGTGCCAGCAGTGAAGGTGGGGAGCGCGATGAGCAGTTCTTC.

The V call is TRBV3-1 (or the pseudogene TRBV3-2), the J call TRBJ2-3; 9 positions match TRBD1. Germline CDR1 is LGHDT and CDR2 is YNNKEL (reference sequence). CDR3 length: 19 residues. V was pared by 6 bases and J by 4 bases, with 20 bases of the junction left unmatched. CDR3 in DNA: TGTGCCAGCAGGCAACAGGGGGCGAGGACACACGCTTATGCAGATACGCAGTATTTT. Translation gives CASRQQGARTHAYADTQYF.

The rearrangement links TRBV12-3 or TRBV12-4 to TRBJ1-1, with D uncertain. V shed 3 bases and J shed 0 bases, with 5 bases lying between them. CDR3 length equals 13 residues. The CDR3 nucleotides read TGTGCCAGCAGTTTTACGGTGAACACTGAAGCTTTCTTT. This sequence encodes CASSFTVNTEAFF.

V gene TRBV6-4 combines with J gene TRBJ2-1, with 7 positions matching TRBD2. Trimming removed 11 bases from V and 9 bases from J; junction bases left unmatched: 4. Per germline, CDR1 MRHNA and CDR2 SNTAGT. This CDR3 contains 10 residues. The CDR3 reads CAGGDSEQFF. CDR3 DNA sequence: TGTGCCGGGGGGGACTCTGAGCAGTTCTTC.

The chain links TRBV30 to TRBJ2-1; possible D gene TRBD1, 5 bases. Germline CDR1 is GTSNPN and CDR2 is SVGIG (reference sequence). V lost 3 bases and J 9 bases, leaving 9 bases between the germline ends. The CDR3 covers 11 residues. The CDR3 coding sequence is TGTGCCTGGAGCCCTCAGGGTGAGCAGTTCTTC. Amino acid sequence: CAWSPQGEQFF.

V gene TRBV19 combines with J gene TRBJ1-5; possibly TRBD1 for D (5 bases). Trimming removed 8 bases from V and 0 bases from J, with 14 bases in between. CDR1 is LNHDA, CDR2 SQIVND, per germline (reference sequence). This CDR3 is 15 amino acids long. The CDR3 sequence is CASRTRDDSNQPQHF. The CDR3 DNA reads TGTGCCAGTCGGACAAGGGATGATAGCAATCAGCCCCAGCATTTT.

This clone was counted a single time. The chain recombines TRBV1 with TRBJ2-2; no DNA check was done on the table's D call, TRBD2. TRBV1 is designated a pseudogene. The CDR3 contains 17 residues. CDR3 protein: CTSRRVGTSSGTGELFF. CDR3 sequence (DNA): TGCACCAGCAGACGCGTTGGGACTAGCTCGGGCACCGGGGAGCTGTTTTTT.

The rearrangement uses TRBV6-5 and TRBJ2-7, with TRBD2 matching 8 bases. The CDR3 has 13 residues. The germline CDR1 and CDR2 sequences are MNHEY and SVGAGI. V dropped 7 bases and J dropped 0; count of bases not matched to a gene: 2. This CDR3 is CASKAGGSYEQYF. In DNA form, the CDR3 reads TGTGCCAGCAAGGCGGGGGGCTCCTACGAGCAGTACTTC.

The chain has TRBV12-2 and TRBJ2-5; TRBD1, the D gene given by the table, was not confirmed from the DNA. TRBV12-2 is an annotated pseudogene. The CDR3 has 14 amino acids. CDR3 amino acids: CASRFSDRTETQYF. The CDR3 coding sequence is TGTGCAAGTCGCTTCTCGGACAGGACAGAGACCCAGTACTTC.

V usage is TRBV28 and J usage is TRBJ1-4; TRBD1 matches 8 bases. The CDR3 extends over 15 amino acids. V was pared by 5 bases and J by 7 bases, with 9 bases of the junction left unmatched. Germline V lookup: CDR1 MDHEN, CDR2 SYDVKM. CDR3 bases: TGTGCCAGCAGTGATCAGGACAGGGCAGTTGAAAAACTGTTTTTT. The encoded protein is CASSDQDRAVEKLFF.

This rearrangement joins TRBV5-5 to TRBJ1-5; perhaps TRBD1 as D (5 bases). This CDR3 has 17 residues. V was trimmed by 4 bases and J by 3 bases, leaving 20 bases between them. Germline V gene sequence: CDR1 SGHKS, CDR2 YYEKEE (reference sequence). DNA of the CDR3: TGTGCCAGCAGCGCCGACGCGGAGGGGATTTCCAATCAGCCCCAGCATTTT. This sequence encodes CASSADAEGISNQPQHF.

There are a few counts of this clone. Within the sample, other DNA sequences also encode this same CDR3. J is TRBJ2-1 and V is TRBV19; a possible D gene is TRBD1 (6 bases). The CDR3 loop spans 14 amino acids. Per germline, CDR1 LNHDA and CDR2 SQIVND (reference sequence). The V end was cut by 8 bases, the J end by 5 bases, with 16 bases between. In nucleotides, the CDR3 is TGTGCCAGTCGAACAGGGCAATCTCACAATGAGCAGTTCTTC. Translation gives CASRTGQSHNEQFF.

J is TRBJ1-6 and V is TRBV6-5; a weak D match, TRBD1 (5 bases). This CDR3 spans 15 amino acids. V lost 6 bases and J 6 bases, leaving 15 bases between the germline ends. Germline-derived CDR1 and CDR2 are MNHEY and SVGAGI. The CDR3 is CASSSDTSFNSPLHF. The CDR3 DNA sequence: TGTGCCAGCAGCTCGGACACTAGCTTTAATTCACCCCTCCACTTT.

This clone was counted only a few times. The chain recombines TRBV2 with TRBJ1-5; 8 bases map to TRBD1. Looked up from germline, CDR1 is SNHLY and CDR2 is FYNNEI. V gave up 5 bases and J gave up 5 bases; unmatched junction bases: 2. CDR3 length: 13 amino acids. CDR3 nucleotide sequence: TGTGCCAGCAGTCCGGACAGGGATCAGCCCCAGCATTTT. This encodes CASSPDRDQPQHF.

The chain recombines TRBV25-1 with TRBJ2-6; TRBD2 is a possible D gene (5 bases). Germline V lookup: CDR1 MGHDK, CDR2 SYGVNS. CDR3 length: 13 amino acids. V dropped 8 bases and J dropped 4 bases, with 9 bases sitting between them. The CDR3 DNA sequence: TGTGCCAGCCAACGCGGGGGGGCCAACGTCCTGACTTTC. Encoded protein: CASQRGGANVLTF.

This chain links TRBV28 with TRBJ1-1; the D gene is possibly TRBD1 (6 bases). Trimming took 7 bases from V and 3 from J, leaving 12 bases between them. The CDR3 is made up of 13 amino acids. Per the germline V gene, CDR1 is MDHEN and CDR2 is SYDVKM. The CDR3 DNA sequence: TGTGCCAGCACCGGACAGCCTTACACTGAAGCTTTCTTT. This encodes CASTGQPYTEAFF.

The genes are TRBV19 and TRBJ2-1; D unclear. The V gene's germline CDR1 is LNHDA and CDR2 SQIVND (reference sequence). V was trimmed by 4 bases and J by 4 bases, leaving 14 bases between them. The CDR3 contains 15 residues. DNA for the CDR3: TGTGCCAGTAGTACAACAGACGCAAATTACAATGAGCAGTTCTTC. Amino acids: CASSTTDANYNEQFF.

The chain has TRBV7-2 and TRBJ1-1; no firm D call. The CDR3 is 13 amino acids. Germline V gene lookup returns CDR1 SGHTA and CDR2 FQGNSA. V was trimmed by 3 bases and J by 4 bases, leaving 9 bases between them. The CDR3 here is CASSFAEGTEAFF. The CDR3, as DNA: TGTGCCAGCAGCTTCGCGGAAGGCACTGAAGCTTTCTTT.

The chain uses TRBV6-4 and TRBJ2-2, with unresolved D. Germline CDR1 and CDR2: MRHNA and SNTAGT. Deletions cut 0 bases from V and 2 bases from J, with 7 bases between. The CDR3 runs 15 residues. The CDR3 DNA follows: TGTGCCAGCAGTGACTCGTACTTCAACACCGGGGAGCTGTTTTTT. This sequence encodes CASSDSYFNTGELFF.

The genes are TRBV30 and TRBJ2-7; D remains ambiguous. This CDR3 region has 15 residues. V was trimmed by 1 base and J by 3 bases, leaving 16 bases between them. Germline V gene lookup returns CDR1 GTSNPN and CDR2 SVGIG (reference sequence). CDR3 DNA sequence: TGTGCCTGGAGTGATGGTCGCCGTTTCTACTACGAGCAGTACTTC. The encoded protein is CAWSDGRRFYYEQYF.

This clone was seen once. This chain joins TRBV2 and TRBJ1-5; 7 nucleotides align to TRBD1. Germline CDR1 reads SNHLY; CDR2 reads FYNNEI. There are 15 residues in the CDR3. Trimming removed 2 bases from V and 6 bases from J; junction bases left unmatched: 7. CDR3 residues: CASSESDREGQPQHF. CDR3 bases: TGTGCCAGCAGTGAATCTGACAGGGAAGGTCAGCCCCAGCATTTT.